This T cell receptor beta chain originates from a study of beta chain features in type 1 diabetes. What was sequenced were expressed TCRB transcripts, since all of the isolated RNA had been reverse transcribed. Sequencing used immunoSEQ multiplex PCR; TCRdb keeps in-frame clones, though not all of them. The data show about 180,000 clones, approximately 13% seen once. As regards this clone: What it binds is not known. The same CDR3 can be traced to other DNA sequences in this sample.

This CDR3 spans 14 amino acids. CDR1 GTSNPN and CDR2 SVGIG come from the germline V gene (reference sequence). V shed 0 bases and J shed 1 base, with 7 bases lying between them. There was one heparinised blood draw per donor, averaging about 116 mL. Regarding the study as a whole: cDNA-based reads could over-represent cells with high TCR expression.

This TCR was sampled from a woman aged 18 to 35 in good health. V is TRBV30 and J is TRBJ1-3; D is undetermined. Sequenced input: central memory CD4+ T cells from blood. CDR3 region: CAWSVHSSGNTIYF. The CDR3 nucleotides are TGTGCCTGGAGTGTACACAGTTCTGGAAACACCATATATTTT.